The source of this T cell receptor (beta chain) is a study of brain T cells in children with intractable seizures. This CDR3 region has 14 residues. Trimming stripped 6 bases from V and 0 bases from J, with 11 bases between. Germline assignment: CDR1 SNHLY and CDR2 FYNNEI. Note on this clone: Its antigen is currently unknown.

Findings of the study overall: Clones missing pre-surgery may reflect undersampling of that blood sample.

Repertoires were generated with immunoSEQ multiplex PCR, while TCRdb's copy carries only in-frame clones and drops some. Found here are hundreds of thousands of clones, about 94% of them singletons; the top ten hold 5.7%. This sample's time point: blood from clinic visit 5 months post-surgery; TSC patient then seizure free. The sequenced cases were selected for having the highest brain T cell transcript signatures. At least one anti-epileptic drug was given before surgery. The chain recombines TRBV2 with TRBJ1-1; D perhaps matches TRBD1 (6 bases). This receptor was obtained from a boy in the first two years of life with tuberous sclerosis and intractable seizures. Sequencing used peripheral blood, obtained approximately 5 months after surgery. The DNA of the CDR3 is TGTGCCAGCAGGCAAGGGGGGATGAACACTGAAGCTTTCTTT. This encodes CASRQGGMNTEAFF.